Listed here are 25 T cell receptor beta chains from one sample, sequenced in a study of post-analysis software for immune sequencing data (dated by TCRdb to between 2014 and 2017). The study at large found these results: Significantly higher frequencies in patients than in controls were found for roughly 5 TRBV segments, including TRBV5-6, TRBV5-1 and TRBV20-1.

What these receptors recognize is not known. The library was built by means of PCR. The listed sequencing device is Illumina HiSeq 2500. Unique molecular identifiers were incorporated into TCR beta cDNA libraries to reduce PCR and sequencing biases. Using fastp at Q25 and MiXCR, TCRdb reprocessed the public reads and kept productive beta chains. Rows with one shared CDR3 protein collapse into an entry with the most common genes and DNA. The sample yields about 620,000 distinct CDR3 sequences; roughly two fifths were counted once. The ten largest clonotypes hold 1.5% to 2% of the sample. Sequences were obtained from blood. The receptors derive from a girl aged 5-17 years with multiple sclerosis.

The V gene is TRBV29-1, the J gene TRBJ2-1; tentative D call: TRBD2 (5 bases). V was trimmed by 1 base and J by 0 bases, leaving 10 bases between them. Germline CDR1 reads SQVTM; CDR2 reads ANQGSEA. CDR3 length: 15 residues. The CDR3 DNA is TGCAGCGTTGAAGTATGGGAGAGCTCCTACAATGAGCAGTTCTTC. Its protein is CSVEVWESSYNEQFF.

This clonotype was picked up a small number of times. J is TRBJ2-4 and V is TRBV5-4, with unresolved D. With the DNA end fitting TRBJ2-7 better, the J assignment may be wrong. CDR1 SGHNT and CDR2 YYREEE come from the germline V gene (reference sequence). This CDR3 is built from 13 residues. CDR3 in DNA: TGTGCCAGCAGCTTACCGACATCAAGCGAGCAGTACTTC. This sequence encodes CASSLPTSSEQYF.

The CDR3 region is CASSLAILTGKDADTQYF. The CDR3 nucleotides read TGTGCCAGCAGCTTAGCGATACTGACAGGTAAAGACGCAGATACGCAGTATTTT. The J gene is TRBJ2-3, the V gene TRBV7-9, with D perhaps TRBD1 (6 bases). Looked up from germline, CDR1 is SEHNR and CDR2 is FQNEAQ (reference sequence). V was trimmed by 0 bases and J by 4 bases, leaving 20 bases between them. The length of the CDR3 is 18 residues.

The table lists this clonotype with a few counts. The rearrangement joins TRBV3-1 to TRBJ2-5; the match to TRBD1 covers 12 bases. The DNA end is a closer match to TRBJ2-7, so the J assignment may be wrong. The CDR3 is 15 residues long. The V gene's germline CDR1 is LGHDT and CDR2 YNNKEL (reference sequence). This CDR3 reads CASSPGTGGGYEQYF. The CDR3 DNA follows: TGTGCCAGCAGCCCCGGGACAGGGGGCGGCTACGAGCAGTACTTC.

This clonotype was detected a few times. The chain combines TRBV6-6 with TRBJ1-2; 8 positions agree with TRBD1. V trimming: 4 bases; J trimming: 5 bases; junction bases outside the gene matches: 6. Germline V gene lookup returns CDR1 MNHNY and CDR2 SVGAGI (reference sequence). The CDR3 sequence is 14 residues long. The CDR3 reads CASSSSGTGYGYTF. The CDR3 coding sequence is TGTGCCAGCAGTTCCTCCGGGACAGGTTATGGCTACACCTTC.

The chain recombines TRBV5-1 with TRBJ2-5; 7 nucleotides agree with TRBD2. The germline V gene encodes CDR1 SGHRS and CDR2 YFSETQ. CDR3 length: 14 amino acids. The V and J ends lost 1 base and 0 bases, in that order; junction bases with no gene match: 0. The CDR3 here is CASSLSGNQETQYF. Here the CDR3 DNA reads TGCGCCAGCAGCTTGAGCGGGAACCAAGAGACCCAGTACTTC.

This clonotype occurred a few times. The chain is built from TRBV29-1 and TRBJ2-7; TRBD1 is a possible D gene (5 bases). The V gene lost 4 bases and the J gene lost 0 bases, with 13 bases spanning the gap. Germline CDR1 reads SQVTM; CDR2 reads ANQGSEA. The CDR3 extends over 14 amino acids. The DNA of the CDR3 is TGCAGCGTTGGCCCAAGACAGAGCTCCTACGAGCAGTACTTC. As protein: CSVGPRQSSYEQYF.

This chain's CDR3 is CASSSPGLAGWEETQYF. Written as DNA, the CDR3 is TGTGCCAGCAGTTCTCCGGGACTAGCGGGTTGGGAGGAGACCCAGTACTTC. V and J are TRBV12-3 or TRBV12-4 and TRBJ2-5, with TRBD2 matching over 12 bases. This CDR3 comprises 17 residues. With V trimmed by 4 bases and J by 5 bases, 11 bases remained unmatched.

The CDR3 region has the DNA TGCAGCGTCGCGGTAGCGGCGGTCGACGAGCAGTACTTC. It specifies CSVAVAAVDEQYF. This sequence joins TRBV29-1 and TRBJ2-5; weak D call: TRBD2 (6 bases). The better agreement between TRBJ2-7 and the DNA end casts doubt on the J call. CDR3 size: 13 residues. The germline V gene has CDR1 SQVTM and CDR2 ANQGSEA.

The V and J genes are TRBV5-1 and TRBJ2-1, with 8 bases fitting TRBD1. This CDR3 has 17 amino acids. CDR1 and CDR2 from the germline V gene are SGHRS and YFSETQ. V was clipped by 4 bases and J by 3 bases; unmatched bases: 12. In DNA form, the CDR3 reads TGCGCCAGCAGCGGGTATGGGACAGGCAGACACTACAATGAGCAGTTCTTC. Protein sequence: CASSGYGTGRHYNEQFF.

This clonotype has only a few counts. CDR3 amino acids: CASSQTSGRVDNEQFF. In nucleotides, the CDR3 is TGCGCCAGCAGCCAGACGAGCGGGAGGGTCGACAATGAGCAGTTCTTC. V and J are TRBV4-1 and TRBJ2-1; the match to TRBD2 covers 10 bases. Germline assignment: CDR1 MGHRA and CDR2 YSYEKL. CDR3 size: 16 residues. With V trimmed by 3 bases and J by 5 bases, 7 bases remained unmatched.

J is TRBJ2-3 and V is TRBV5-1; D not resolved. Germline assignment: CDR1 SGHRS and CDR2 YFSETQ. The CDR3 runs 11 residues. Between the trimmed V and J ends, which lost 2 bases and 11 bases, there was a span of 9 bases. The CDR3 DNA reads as TGCGCCAGCAGCTTCGACTCTCAGCAGTATTTT. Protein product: CASSFDSQQYF.

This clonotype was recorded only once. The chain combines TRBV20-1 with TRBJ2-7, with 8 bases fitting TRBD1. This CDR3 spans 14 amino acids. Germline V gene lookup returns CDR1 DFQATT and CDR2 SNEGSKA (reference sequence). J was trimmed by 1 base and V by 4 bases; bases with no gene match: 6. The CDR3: CSANQWTGSYEQYF. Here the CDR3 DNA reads TGCAGTGCTAATCAATGGACAGGGTCCTACGAGCAGTACTTC.

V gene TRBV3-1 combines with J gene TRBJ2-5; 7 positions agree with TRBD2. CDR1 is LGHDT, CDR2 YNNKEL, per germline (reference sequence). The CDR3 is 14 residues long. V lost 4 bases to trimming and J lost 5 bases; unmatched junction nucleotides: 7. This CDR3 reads CASSPRGTTETQYF. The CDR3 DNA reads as TGTGCCAGCAGCCCCCGGGGGACTACGGAGACCCAGTACTTC.

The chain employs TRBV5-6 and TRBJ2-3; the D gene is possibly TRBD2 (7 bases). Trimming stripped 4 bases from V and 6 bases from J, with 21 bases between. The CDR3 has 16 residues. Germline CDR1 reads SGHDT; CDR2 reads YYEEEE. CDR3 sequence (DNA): TGTGCCAGCAGCCTTCCAGGCGGGGGCCCCGCGGATACGCAGTATTTT. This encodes CASSLPGGGPADTQYF.

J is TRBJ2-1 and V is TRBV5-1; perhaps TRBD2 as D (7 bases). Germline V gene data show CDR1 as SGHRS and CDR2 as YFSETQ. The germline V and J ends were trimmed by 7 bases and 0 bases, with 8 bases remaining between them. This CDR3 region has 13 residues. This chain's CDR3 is CASAGASYNEQFF. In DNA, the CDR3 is TGCGCCAGCGCGGGGGCCTCCTACAATGAGCAGTTCTTC.

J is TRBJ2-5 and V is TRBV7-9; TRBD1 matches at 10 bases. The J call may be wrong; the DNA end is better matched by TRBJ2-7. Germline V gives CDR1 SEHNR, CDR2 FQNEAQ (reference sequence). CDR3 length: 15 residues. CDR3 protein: CASSSLGQGPYEQYF. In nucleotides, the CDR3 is TGTGCCAGCAGCTCGTTGGGACAGGGGCCCTACGAGCAGTACTTC.

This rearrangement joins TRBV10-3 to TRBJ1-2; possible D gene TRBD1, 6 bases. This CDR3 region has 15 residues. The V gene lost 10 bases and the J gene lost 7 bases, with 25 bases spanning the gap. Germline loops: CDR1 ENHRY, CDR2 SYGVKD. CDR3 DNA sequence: TGTGCCACCACGCGCGGCGGTCGGGGGCCCTCTGGCTACACCTTC. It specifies CATTRGGRGPSGYTF.

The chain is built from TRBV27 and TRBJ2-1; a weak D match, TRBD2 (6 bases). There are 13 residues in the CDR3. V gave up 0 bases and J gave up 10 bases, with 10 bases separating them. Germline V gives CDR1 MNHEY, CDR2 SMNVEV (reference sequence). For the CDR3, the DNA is TGTGCCAGCAGTTTATCGACTAGATCCGAGCAGTTCTTC. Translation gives CASSLSTRSEQFF.

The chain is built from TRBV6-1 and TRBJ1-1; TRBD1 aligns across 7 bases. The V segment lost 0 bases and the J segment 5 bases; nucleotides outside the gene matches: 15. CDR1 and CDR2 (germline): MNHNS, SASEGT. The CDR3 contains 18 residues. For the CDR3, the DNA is TGTGCCAGCAGTGAAGCTACGATAGGGGGCGCGAAGAAAACTGAAGCTTTCTTT. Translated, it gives CASSEATIGGAKKTEAFF.

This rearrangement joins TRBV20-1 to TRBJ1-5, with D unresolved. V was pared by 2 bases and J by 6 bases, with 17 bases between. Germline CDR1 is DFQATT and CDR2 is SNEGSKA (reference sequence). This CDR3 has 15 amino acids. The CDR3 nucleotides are TGCAGTGCTAGAATCCCCAGTCTTCCCAGTCAGCCCCAGCATTTT. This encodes CSARIPSLPSQPQHF.

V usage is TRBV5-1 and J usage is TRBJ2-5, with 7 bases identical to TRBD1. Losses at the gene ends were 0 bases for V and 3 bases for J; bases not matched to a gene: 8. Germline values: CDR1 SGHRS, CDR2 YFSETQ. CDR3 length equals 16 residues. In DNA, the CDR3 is TGCGCCAGCAGCTTGGCGATCCACAGGGGAGAAGAGACCCAGTACTTC. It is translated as CASSLAIHRGEETQYF.

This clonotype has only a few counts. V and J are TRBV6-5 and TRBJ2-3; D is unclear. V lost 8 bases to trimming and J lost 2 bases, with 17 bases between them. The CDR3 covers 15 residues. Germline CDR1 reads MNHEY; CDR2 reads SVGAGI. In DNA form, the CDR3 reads TGTGCCAGCTTCTCCTCTCCGGAGCACACAGATACGCAGTATTTT. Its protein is CASFSSPEHTDTQYF.

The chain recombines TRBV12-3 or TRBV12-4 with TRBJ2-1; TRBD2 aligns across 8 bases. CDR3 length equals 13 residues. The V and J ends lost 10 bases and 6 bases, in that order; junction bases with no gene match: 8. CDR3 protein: CATSREGSNEQFF. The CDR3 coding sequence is TGTGCCACCTCACGGGAGGGAAGCAATGAGCAGTTCTTC.

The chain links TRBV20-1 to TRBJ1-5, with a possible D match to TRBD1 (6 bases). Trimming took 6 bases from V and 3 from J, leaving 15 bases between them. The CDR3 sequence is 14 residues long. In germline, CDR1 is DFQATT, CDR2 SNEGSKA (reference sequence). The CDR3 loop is CSAHSQGVNQPQHF. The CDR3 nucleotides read TGCAGTGCACATTCACAGGGTGTCAATCAGCCCCAGCATTTT.